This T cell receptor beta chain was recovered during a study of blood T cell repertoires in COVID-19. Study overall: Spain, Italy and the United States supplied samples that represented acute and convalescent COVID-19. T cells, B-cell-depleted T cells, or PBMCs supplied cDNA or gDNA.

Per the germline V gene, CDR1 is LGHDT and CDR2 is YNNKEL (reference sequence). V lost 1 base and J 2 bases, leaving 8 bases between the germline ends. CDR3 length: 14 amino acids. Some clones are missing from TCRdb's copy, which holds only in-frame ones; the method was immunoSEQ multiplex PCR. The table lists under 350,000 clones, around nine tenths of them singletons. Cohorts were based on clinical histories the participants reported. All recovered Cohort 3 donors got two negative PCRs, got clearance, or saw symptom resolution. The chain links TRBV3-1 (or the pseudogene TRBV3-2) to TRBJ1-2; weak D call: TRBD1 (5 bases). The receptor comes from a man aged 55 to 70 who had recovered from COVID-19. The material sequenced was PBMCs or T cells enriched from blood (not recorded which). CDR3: CASSQGRGNYGYTF. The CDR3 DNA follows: TGTGCCAGCAGCCAAGGGAGGGGAAACTATGGCTACACCTTC.